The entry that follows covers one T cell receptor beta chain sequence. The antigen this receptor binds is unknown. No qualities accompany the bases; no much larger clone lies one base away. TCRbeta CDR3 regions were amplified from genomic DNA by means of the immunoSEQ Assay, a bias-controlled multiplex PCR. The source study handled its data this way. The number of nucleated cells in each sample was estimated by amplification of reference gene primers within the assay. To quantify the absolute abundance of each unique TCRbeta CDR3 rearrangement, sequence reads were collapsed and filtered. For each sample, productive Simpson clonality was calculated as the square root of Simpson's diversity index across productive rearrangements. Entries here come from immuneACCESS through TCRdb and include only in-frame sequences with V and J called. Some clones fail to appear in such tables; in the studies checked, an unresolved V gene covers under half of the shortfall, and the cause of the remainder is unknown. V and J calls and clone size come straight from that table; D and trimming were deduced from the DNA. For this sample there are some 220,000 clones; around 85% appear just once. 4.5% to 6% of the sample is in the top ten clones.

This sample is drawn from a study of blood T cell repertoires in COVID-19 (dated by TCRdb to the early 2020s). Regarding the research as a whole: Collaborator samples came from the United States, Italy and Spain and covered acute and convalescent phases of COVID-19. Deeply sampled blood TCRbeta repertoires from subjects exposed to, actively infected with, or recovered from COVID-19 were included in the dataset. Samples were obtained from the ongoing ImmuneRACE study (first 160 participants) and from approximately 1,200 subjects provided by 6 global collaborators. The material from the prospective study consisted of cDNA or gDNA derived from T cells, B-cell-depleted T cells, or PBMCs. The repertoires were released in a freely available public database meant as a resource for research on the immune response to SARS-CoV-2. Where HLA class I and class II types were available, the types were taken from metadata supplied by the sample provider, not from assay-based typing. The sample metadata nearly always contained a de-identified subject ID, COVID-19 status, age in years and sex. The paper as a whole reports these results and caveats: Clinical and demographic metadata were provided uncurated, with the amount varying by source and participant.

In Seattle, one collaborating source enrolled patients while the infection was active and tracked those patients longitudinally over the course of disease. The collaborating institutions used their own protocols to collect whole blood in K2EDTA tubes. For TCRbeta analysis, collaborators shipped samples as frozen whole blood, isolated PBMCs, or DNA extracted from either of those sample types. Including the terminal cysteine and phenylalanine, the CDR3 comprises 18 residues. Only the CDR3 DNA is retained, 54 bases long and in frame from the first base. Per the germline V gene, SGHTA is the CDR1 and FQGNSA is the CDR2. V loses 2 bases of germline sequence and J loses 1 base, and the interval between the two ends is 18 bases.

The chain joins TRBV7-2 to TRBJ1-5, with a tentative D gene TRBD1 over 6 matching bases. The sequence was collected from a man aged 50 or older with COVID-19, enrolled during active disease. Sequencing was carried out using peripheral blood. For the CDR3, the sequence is CASSLTSWGGGSNQPQHF. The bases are TGTGCCAGCAGCTTAACGTCCTGGGGAGGGGGAAGCAATCAGCCCCAGCATTTT. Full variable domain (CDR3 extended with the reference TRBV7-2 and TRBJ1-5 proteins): GAGVSQSPSNKVTEKGKDVELRCDPISGHTALYWYRQSLGQGLEFLIYFQGNSAPDKSGLPSDRFSAERTGGSVSTLTIQRTQQEDSAVYLCASSLTSWGGGSNQPQHFGDGTRLSIL.